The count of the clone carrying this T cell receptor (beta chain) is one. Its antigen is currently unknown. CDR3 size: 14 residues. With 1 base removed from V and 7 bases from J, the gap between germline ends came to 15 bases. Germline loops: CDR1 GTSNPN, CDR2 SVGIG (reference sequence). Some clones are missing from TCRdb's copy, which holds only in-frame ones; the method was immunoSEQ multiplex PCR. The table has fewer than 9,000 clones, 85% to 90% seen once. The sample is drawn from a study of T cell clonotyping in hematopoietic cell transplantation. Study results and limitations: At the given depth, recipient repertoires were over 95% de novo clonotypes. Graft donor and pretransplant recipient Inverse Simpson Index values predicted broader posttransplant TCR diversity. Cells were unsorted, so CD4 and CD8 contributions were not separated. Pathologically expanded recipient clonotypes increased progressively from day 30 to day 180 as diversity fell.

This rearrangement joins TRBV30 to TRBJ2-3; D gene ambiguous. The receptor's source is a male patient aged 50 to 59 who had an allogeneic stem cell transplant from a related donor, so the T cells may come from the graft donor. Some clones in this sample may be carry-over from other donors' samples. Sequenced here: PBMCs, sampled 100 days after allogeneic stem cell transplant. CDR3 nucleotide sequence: TGTGCCTGGAGTGGCATAGGGCCCACGAATACGCAGTATTTT. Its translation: CAWSGIGPTNTQYF.